This is a list of T cell receptor beta chains from one sample in a study of CD8 T cells in Susac syndrome. TCRdb passed the immunoSEQ multiplex PCR reads through MiXCR, listing each CDR3 protein once. The sample shows about 49,000 distinct CDR3 sequences, approximately 93% of them seen only once. The source material was CD8+ T cells from PBMCs. The source is a human donor in good health. The CDR3 runs from the conserved cysteine through the conserved F or W. Each record gives: clone size, D gene, J gene, V gene, CDR3 DNA, CDR3 protein. The D gene is left open where the match is weak. Expanded clones are given a class, and other clones once, few, many or no size at all.

- | - | TRBJ2-7 | TRBV6-2/TRBV6-3 | TGTGCCAGCAGAACTCCGGGCCGCTCCTACGAGCAGTACTTC | CASRTPGRSYEQYF
- | - | TRBJ2-7 | TRBV4-1 | TGCGCCAGCAGCCAGGGGTGGGGGGAGCAGTACTTC | CASSQGWGEQYF
- | - | TRBJ2-7 | TRBV3-1 | TGTGCCAGCAGCCGACCGAATTACTACGAGCAGTACTTC | CASSRPNYYEQYF
- | TRBD1 | TRBJ2-2 | TRBV11-3 | TGTGCCAGCAGCCCGGGACAGTGGACCGGGGAGCTGTTTTTT | CASSPGQWTGELFF
once | TRBD1 | TRBJ2-3 | TRBV28 | TGTGCCAGCAGTACCGGGACAGGGGGCTTGCCTTGGGGAGATACGCAGTATTTT | CASSTGTGGLPWGDTQYF
- | - | TRBJ2-7 | TRBV4-1 | TGCGCCAGCAGCCCGGACCTCTACGAGCAGTACTTC | CASSPDLYEQYF
- | - | TRBJ2-2 | TRBV7-2 | TGTGCCAGCAGCTTATTGTCCCTGACGGGGGAGCTGTTTTTT | CASSLLSLTGELFF
- | - | TRBJ2-1 | TRBV5-4 | TGTGCCAGCAGCTTGAGGCAGGACGGTCTACAAGGGCAGTTCTTC | CASSLRQDGLQGQFF
- | - | TRBJ1-2 | TRBV27 | TGTGCCAGCAGTTCGCCCGGGACAAATAACTATGGCTACACCTTC | CASSSPGTNNYGYTF
- | - | TRBJ2-3 | TRBV7-9 | TGTGCCAGCAGCTTAGTGGCGGGATGGACAGATACGCAGTATTTT | CASSLVAGWTDTQYF
- | TRBD2 | TRBJ2-7 | TRBV15 | TGTGCCACCGGGGGACTAGCGGGAATAAACGAGCAGTACTTC | CATGGLAGINEQYF
- | - | TRBJ2-3 | TRBV29-1 | TGCAGCGTCCAGGGGTTCGACACAGATACGCAGTATTTT | CSVQGFDTDTQYF
- | - | TRBJ1-2 | TRBV27 | TGTGCCAGCAGTTTCGGGCCGAACTATGGCTACACCTTC | CASSFGPNYGYTF
- | TRBD1 | TRBJ2-2 | TRBV29-1 | TGCAGCGGGTCAGACAGGGGAACCGGGGAGCTGTTTTTT | CSGSDRGTGELFF
- | TRBD2 | TRBJ2-1 | TRBV7-2 | TGTGCCAGCACCCCGGGACTAGCGGGGTACAATGAGCAGTTCTTC | CASTPGLAGYNEQFF
- | - | TRBJ2-3 | TRBV13 | TGTGCCAGCAGCCGGACTACTAGTCAGTATTTT | CASSRTTSQYF
- | - | TRBJ2-2 | TRBV5-1 | TGCGCCAGCAGCTTGGCCCTGGGGGAGCTGTTTTTT | CASSLALGELFF
- | TRBD2 | TRBJ2-2 | TRBV4-1 | TGCGCCAGCAGCCAAGGTCTAGCGGGTGACACCGGGGAGCTGTTTTTT | CASSQGLAGDTGELFF
- | TRBD1 | TRBJ1-2 | TRBV9 | TGTGCCAGCAGCGCGGGACAGGGCCCCCTTGGCTACACCTTC | CASSAGQGPLGYTF
- | TRBD1 | TRBJ1-1 | TRBV20-1 | TGCAGTGCCCTCCTAGGGGGCGTGCGGGACACTGAAGCTTTCTTT | CSALLGGVRDTEAFF
few | TRBD2 | TRBJ2-7 | TRBV7-2 | TGTGCCAGCAGCTACGGGGGGGGGAGGAACGAGCAGTACTTC | CASSYGGGRNEQYF
- | - | TRBJ1-2 | TRBV6-1 | TGTGCCAGCAGTGAAGGCGGGGCACCTAACTATGGCTACACCTTC | CASSEGGAPNYGYTF